This TCR beta chain originates from a study of blood T cells in healthy people across ages. Study-wide points: The unsorted PBMCs prevented any conclusive comparison of naive versus antigen-experienced cells.

For this clonotype: Its antigen is as yet unknown.

Primed by a sample-barcoded 5' primer and a J-beta primer mix, a second PCR proceeded for roughly 7 to 11 cycles. TCRdb used MiXCR to reprocess the 5' RACE reads, holding one entry per CDR3 protein. The sample comprises approximately 790,000 distinct CDR3 sequences, under 80% of which are singletons, and around 30% rests with the top ten. The clonotype originates from a man under 40 in good health. The sequenced material came from blood.

CDR3 protein: CASSLAGTEKNIQYF. CDR3 bases: TGTGCCAGCAGTTTAGCCGGGACGGAAAAAAACATTCAGTACTTC. This sequence joins TRBV12-3 or TRBV12-4 and TRBJ2-4, with D possibly being TRBD1 or TRBD2 (5 bases each). V lost 0 bases and J lost 4, with 10 bases in between. The CDR3 runs to 15 residues.